These T cell receptor beta chains were read from a single sample in a study of T cells in Graves' hyperthyroidism and ophthalmopathy. TCRdb ran MiXCR on the multiplex PCR reads and lists one entry per CDR3 protein. Altogether around 270,000 distinct CDR3 sequences are present, roughly 20% being singletons, with the ten largest covering less than 45%. Sequencing input: blood. The receptors originated from a man aged 45-60 years with Graves' ophthalmopathy. Both conserved end residues are part of each CDR3. Each record gives: V gene, J gene, D gene, CDR3 protein. A D gene is named only where the DNA matches it firmly.

TRBV7-9,TRBJ2-7,TRBD1,CASSPWGTANEQYF
TRBV27,TRBJ2-1,.,CASHRRTARYNEQFF
TRBV7-8,TRBJ2-1,.,CASSLGMREQFF
TRBV20-1,TRBJ2-6,.,CSADTGSGANVLTF
TRBV6-9,TRBJ2-5,.,CASSYDLAEQETQHF
TRBV5-1,TRBJ1-1,.,CASSLRSTGNTEAFF
TRBV5-1,TRBJ1-1,.,CASSLDRVRTEAFF
TRBV20-1,TRBJ2-1,TRBD2,CSATITSGGHNERFF
TRBV10-3,TRBJ2-7,.,CAISESRGAHGQYF
TRBV19,TRBJ2-2,TRBD1,CASSAGTGLGELFF
TRBV2,TRBJ1-1,.,CASRVTQMNTEAFF
TRBV5-6,TRBJ2-7,.,CASSLPLISYEQYF
TRBV11-3,TRBJ2-3,TRBD2,CASSLSGSGADTQYF
TRBV6-4,TRBJ1-1,.,CASRERQEDTEAFF
TRBV11-2,TRBJ1-2,.,CASSLERTDTYGYTF
TRBV3-1,TRBJ2-7,.,CASSPGLGEQYF
TRBV12-3/TRBV12-4,TRBJ2-1,TRBD2,CASRGSGWSYNEQFF
TRBV5-1,TRBJ2-7,.,CASSWGPWDGYEQYF
TRBV5-1,TRBJ2-5,TRBD1,CASSSPDRGLLETQYF
TRBV27,TRBJ2-3,.,CATWGAGLGSTDTQYF
TRBV5-6,TRBJ2-1,.,CASSLDVIGNEQFF
TRBV24-1,TRBJ2-3,.,CATSDFNGGDTQYF
TRBV9,TRBJ1-5,.,CASSVAGLSNQPQHF
TRBV5-8,TRBJ2-3,.,CASSLGTSSDTQYF
TRBV15,TRBJ1-2,.,CATSSSGQSYGYTF
TRBV12-3/TRBV12-4,TRBJ2-7,TRBD1,CASSPQTGGGYEQYF
TRBV7-6,TRBJ2-3,TRBD2,CASSPGTIKDTQYF
TRBV18,TRBJ2-1,.,CASSPPYRADNEQFF
TRBV30,TRBJ1-5,.,CAWSVGGSSNQPQHF
TRBV5-1,TRBJ2-5,TRBD2,CASSAGLAGVAETQYF
TRBV9,TRBJ1-1,.,CASSVGQMNTEAFF
TRBV3-1,TRBJ2-1,TRBD1,CASSLHNIETGDTEQFF
TRBV20-1,TRBJ2-7,.,CSARGPGGYEQYF
TRBV12-3/TRBV12-4,TRBJ2-7,.,CASNYRDTGEQYF
TRBV28,TRBJ2-6,.,CASSAALSGANVLTF
TRBV11-2,TRBJ2-7,.,CASSQVETATYEQYF
TRBV27,TRBJ2-1,TRBD2,CASSFPTGLAQQFF
TRBV7-9,TRBJ2-1,.,CASSPHRKTSQSYNEQFF
TRBV20-1,TRBJ2-7,.,CRPATGNEQYF
TRBV7-8,TRBJ2-7,.,CASSHSSNEQYF
TRBV6-1,TRBJ1-2,.,CASSIQVNYGYTF
TRBV3-1,TRBJ2-4,.,CASSQDLVARVQYF
TRBV12-3/TRBV12-4,TRBJ2-2,.,CVLKENTGELFF
TRBV6-1,TRBJ2-6,.,CASAEILTGSSGANVLTF
TRBV7-9,TRBJ1-2,.,CASSSTVGLNYGYTF
TRBV20-1,TRBJ2-3,.,CSAESGSSTDTQYF
TRBV7-2,TRBJ2-1,TRBD1,CASSTTGGVSYNEQFF
TRBV2,TRBJ1-5,.,CASSEVRTDQPQHF
TRBV3-1,TRBJ2-1,.,CASGLDGTPSYNEQFF
TRBV20-1,TRBJ2-5,.,CSARTGIGETQYF
TRBV5-1,TRBJ2-2,.,CASSRTGEANTGELFF
TRBV28,TRBJ2-1,.,CASSLEAGEQFF
TRBV20-1,TRBJ2-3,TRBD2,CRVAGVGSTDTQYF
TRBV5-4,TRBJ1-6,.,CASSLREFASPLHF
TRBV20-1,TRBJ2-3,.,CSASLAGPQDTQYF
TRBV5-1,TRBJ2-5,TRBD1,CASSLYGTGAETQYF
TRBV2,TRBJ2-7,.,CASSGGGPPSYEQYF